The TCR beta chain under discussion was sequenced for a study of Ad26.COV2.S vaccination and SARS-CoV-2 variants (dated by TCRdb to the early 2020s). With respect to the entire study: Vaccine-arm donors came from COV1001, a multicentre, randomized, double-blind, placebo-controlled phase I-IIa trial of Ad26.COV2.S in healthy adults. Ad26.COV2.S was administered intramuscularly at a dose of 5x10^10 or 1x10^11 viral particles, either as one shot or as two shots given 56 days apart. TCRbeta repertoire sequencing served as the tool for gauging how specific and how broad the SARS-CoV-2-reactive T cell receptors were following Ad26.COV2.S vaccination. The TCR-sequenced set comprised approximately 32 samples: around 20 Ad26.COV2.S vaccine recipients, 5 placebo recipients and 8 SARS-CoV-2 convalescent individuals. Participants in the trial were split at random into five groups of five each, receiving low-dose or high-dose Ad26.COV2.S once or twice, or else placebo on both occasions. Throughout the experiments and outcome assessment, investigators stayed blinded to trial group allocation.

Findings and caveats that apply to the study as a whole: The study lacked the statistical power to compare responses across vaccine doses or regimens. The authors noted that the TCR breadth and depth analyses may have underestimated total T cell responses. Substantial breadth of spike-specific CD8+ and CD4+ T cell responses was reported after vaccination. Vaccine and placebo recipients had comparable non-spike TCR breadth, which fits with the vaccine containing only spike. Higher spike-specific TCR breadth was observed in Ad26.COV2.S recipients than in placebo recipients (P = 0.0014).

As for this clone: Its binding antigen is unknown. No qualities accompany the bases; no much larger clone lies one base away.

The germline V and J ends show losses of 1 base and 0 bases respectively, and no gene match explains 0 bases of the junction. There are 15 amino acids in the CDR3, from cysteine to phenylalanine inclusive. Solely the CDR3 DNA is kept, with 45 bases framed from the first base. Taken from the germline V gene (reference sequence), the CDR1 and CDR2 loops are SEHNR and FQNEAQ. The immunoSEQ Assay was the method used to sequence TCRbeta CDR3 regions. After extraction, genomic DNA underwent amplification by bias-controlled multiplex PCR, followed by high-throughput sequencing. The study's own analysis went as follows. Collapsing and filtering of sequences were performed to quantify the absolute abundance of each unique TCRbeta CDR3 region. T cell fraction was estimated by normalizing TCRbeta template counts to usable DNA, which was measured by amplifying reference genes present in all nucleated cells. Repertoire TCRs were annotated as SARS-CoV-2-specific by exact matching of V gene, CDR3 amino acid sequence and J gene to a known reactive TCR set. The reference SARS-CoV-2 TCR set came from MIRA and was filtered for enrichment in COVID-19-positive ImmuneCODE repertoires, removing public or cross-reactive TCRs. Drawing on the MIRA antigens, annotated TCRs were analysed further at the level of specific ORF or position within ORF. Breadth was defined as the number of annotated unique rearrangements divided by the total number of unique productive rearrangements, and depth was defined as the summed frequency of the annotated unique rearrangements. Two-sided Wilcoxon rank-sum tests were applied when comparing TCR breadth between groups. TCRdb obtained this table from immuneACCESS and retained in-frame rearrangements with V and J assigned. These tables miss some clones; where compared with another copy, unresolved V genes account for less than half of the shortfall, and the remainder is unexplained. V, J and clone size are those of that table, while D and trimming were read from the DNA. This sample lists about 680,000 clones; roughly 90% were detected once. The ten largest clones represent around 1.4% of the sample.

The treatment or condition label of this sample denotes: roughly 19 received Ad26.COV2.S at low or high dose, single or two shots; roughly five received placebo; per-sample allocation not given. Repertoires of vaccine and placebo recipients were sequenced from samples collected on day 63 after the first injection. In Cohort 1b, roughly 25 adults aged 18-55 years were enrolled at a single site in Boston, USA, between 29 July and 7 August 2020. Ad26.COV2.S consisted of a replication-incompetent adenovirus type 26 vector by which a prefusion-stabilized SARS-CoV-2 spike protein from the original Wuhan strain was expressed.

The source is a person between 18 and 65 years old who received the Ad26.COV2.S COVID-19 vaccine or a placebo. Rearrangement joined TRBV7-9 to TRBJ2-1; 7 junctional bases match TRBD2. The specimen was peripheral blood, collected in a trial of Ad26.COV2.S vaccine versus placebo. The CDR3 protein is CASSLVAGSYNEQFF. The nucleotide sequence is given as TGTGCCAGCAGCTTAGTAGCGGGCTCCTACAATGAGCAGTTCTTC.